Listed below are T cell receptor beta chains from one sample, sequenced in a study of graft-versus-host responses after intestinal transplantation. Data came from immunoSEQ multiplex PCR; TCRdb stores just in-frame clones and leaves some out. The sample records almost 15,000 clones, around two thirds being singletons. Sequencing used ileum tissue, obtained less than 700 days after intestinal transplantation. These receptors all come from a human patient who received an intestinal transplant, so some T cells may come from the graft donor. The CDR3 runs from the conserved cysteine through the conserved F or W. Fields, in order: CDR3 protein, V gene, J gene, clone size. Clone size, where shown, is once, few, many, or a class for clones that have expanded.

cdr3_aa: CASSLTGNTIYF
v_call: TRBV7-2
j_call: TRBJ1-3
clone_size: -

cdr3_aa: CASSISINQPQHF
v_call: TRBV19
j_call: TRBJ1-5
clone_size: once

cdr3_aa: CASRSGRETGELFF
v_call: TRBV7-2
j_call: TRBJ2-2
clone_size: -

cdr3_aa: CASSVGTGDGQPQHF
v_call: TRBV19
j_call: TRBJ1-5
clone_size: -

cdr3_aa: CASSPPEGTDKLFF
v_call: TRBV18
j_call: TRBJ1-4
clone_size: -

cdr3_aa: CASSVLAGATDTQYF
v_call: TRBV9
j_call: TRBJ2-3
clone_size: -

cdr3_aa: CASSILQGRTDTQYF
v_call: TRBV5-1
j_call: TRBJ2-3
clone_size: -

cdr3_aa: CASSPDREYYEQYF
v_call: TRBV18
j_call: -
clone_size: once

cdr3_aa: CASDGDRSYEQYF
v_call: TRBV7-9
j_call: TRBJ2-7
clone_size: -

cdr3_aa: CASRRDPSGGAYEQYF
v_call: TRBV5-1
j_call: TRBJ2-7
clone_size: -

cdr3_aa: CASSERAGGNIQYF
v_call: TRBV10-1
j_call: TRBJ2-4
clone_size: -

cdr3_aa: CASSRTSLYEQYF
v_call: TRBV7-2
j_call: TRBJ2-7
clone_size: few

cdr3_aa: CASSQGGDGSPLHF
v_call: TRBV4-1
j_call: TRBJ1-6
clone_size: few

cdr3_aa: CASSIDLGQQLYSNQPQHF
v_call: TRBV19
j_call: TRBJ1-5
clone_size: -

cdr3_aa: CASSRSGTGGNEQYF
v_call: TRBV27
j_call: TRBJ2-7
clone_size: -

cdr3_aa: CASSLAGGFSSYEQYF
v_call: TRBV7-2
j_call: TRBJ2-7
clone_size: -

cdr3_aa: CASSHRHVSGELFF
v_call: TRBV4-1
j_call: TRBJ2-2
clone_size: once

cdr3_aa: CASSTGNGYTF
v_call: TRBV27
j_call: TRBJ1-2
clone_size: once

cdr3_aa: CASSLDRVGYEQYF
v_call: TRBV7-1
j_call: TRBJ2-7
clone_size: few

cdr3_aa: CASSLRLPGTEAFF
v_call: TRBV7-9
j_call: TRBJ1-1
clone_size: -

cdr3_aa: CASNRWGQAQETQYF
v_call: TRBV11-2
j_call: TRBJ2-5
clone_size: -

cdr3_aa: CARSPGVDQPQHF
v_call: TRBV5-3
j_call: TRBJ1-5
clone_size: few

cdr3_aa: CASSEGTGGSPLHF
v_call: TRBV6-1
j_call: TRBJ1-6
clone_size: few

cdr3_aa: CASSDRGGGDTQYF
v_call: TRBV6-5
j_call: TRBJ2-3
clone_size: -

cdr3_aa: CASSLEGQAYPQETQYF
v_call: TRBV5-8
j_call: TRBJ2-5
clone_size: few

cdr3_aa: CAWRQGPPDTQYF
v_call: TRBV30
j_call: TRBJ2-3
clone_size: once

cdr3_aa: CASSERSGSGTDTQYF
v_call: TRBV25-1
j_call: TRBJ2-3
clone_size: once

cdr3_aa: CASSIQQGGYEQYF
v_call: TRBV19
j_call: TRBJ2-7
clone_size: -

cdr3_aa: CASRAYGQGAYEQYF
v_call: TRBV2
j_call: -
clone_size: -

cdr3_aa: CASSLGIRGSGNTIYF
v_call: TRBV7-2
j_call: TRBJ1-3
clone_size: -

cdr3_aa: CSDQRGQYF
v_call: TRBV20-1
j_call: TRBJ2-3
clone_size: -

cdr3_aa: CASSKAMGGKNYGYTF
v_call: TRBV19
j_call: TRBJ1-2
clone_size: -

cdr3_aa: CASSESGLAALSLEQYF
v_call: TRBV2
j_call: TRBJ2-7
clone_size: -

cdr3_aa: CASGLAGTGRYEQYF
v_call: TRBV12-5
j_call: TRBJ2-7
clone_size: -

cdr3_aa: CASSLASGGPWYNEQFF
v_call: TRBV5-6
j_call: TRBJ2-1
clone_size: -

cdr3_aa: CAWRSRGLAEAFF
v_call: TRBV30
j_call: TRBJ1-1
clone_size: once

cdr3_aa: CASSLAVSGNTIYF
v_call: TRBV28
j_call: TRBJ1-3
clone_size: -

cdr3_aa: CASTKTGGRGYTF
v_call: TRBV2
j_call: TRBJ1-2
clone_size: -

cdr3_aa: CASSQIAGRTEAFF
v_call: TRBV14
j_call: TRBJ1-1
clone_size: few

cdr3_aa: CASSPPTDTGNTIYF
v_call: TRBV18
j_call: TRBJ1-3
clone_size: -

cdr3_aa: CASSLRLTRQLLNTEAFF
v_call: TRBV27
j_call: TRBJ1-1
clone_size: -

cdr3_aa: CASSFRQGAGNTEAFF
v_call: TRBV27
j_call: TRBJ1-1
clone_size: -

cdr3_aa: CASSVKGGTDTQYF
v_call: TRBV25-1
j_call: TRBJ2-3
clone_size: -

cdr3_aa: CASSGTSGGTDTQYF
v_call: TRBV6-4
j_call: TRBJ2-3
clone_size: -

cdr3_aa: CASSQEPAGGPIRDTQYF
v_call: TRBV4-3
j_call: TRBJ2-3
clone_size: -

cdr3_aa: CASSSGTGGSRVGEQYF
v_call: TRBV7-2
j_call: TRBJ2-7
clone_size: -

cdr3_aa: CASSQSSTSGTISTDTQYF
v_call: TRBV14
j_call: TRBJ2-3
clone_size: -

cdr3_aa: CASSLYLAGVYSNQPQHF
v_call: TRBV5-8
j_call: TRBJ1-5
clone_size: -

cdr3_aa: CASSFPRTGLTEAFF
v_call: TRBV6-1
j_call: TRBJ1-1
clone_size: -

cdr3_aa: CASSVGTSGGNEQFF
v_call: TRBV6-4
j_call: TRBJ2-1
clone_size: once

cdr3_aa: CASSVGTRSHEQYF
v_call: TRBV2
j_call: TRBJ2-7
clone_size: -